Listed below are T cell receptor beta chains from one sample, sequenced in a study of T cells after yellow fever vaccination. TCRdb fed the 5' RACE reads into MiXCR, producing one record per CDR3 protein. Of some 300,000 distinct CDR3 sequences in the sample, 8.5% to 10% were seen once. The sequenced sample was CD4+ T cells sorted from PBMCs, obtained 5 days after the yellow fever booster vaccination. All receptors come from a man aged 18 to 30 who received the YFV17D yellow fever vaccine. Each CDR3 is given with its conserved first and last residue. A D gene is named only where the DNA matches it firmly. A row's size may be missing; if present it is once, few, many or a size class.

d_call,j_call,clone_size,v_call,cdr3_nt,cdr3_aa
NA,TRBJ1-3,few,TRBV7-6,TGTGCCAGCAGTCTGAATCCCGGACTGGCTGGAAACACCATATATTTT,CASSLNPGLAGNTIYF
NA,TRBJ2-1,NA,TRBV9,TGTGCCAGCAGCGTAGTGGGGGAACGTCGGCAGTTCTTC,CASSVVGERRQFF
TRBD2,TRBJ2-7,NA,TRBV10-3,TGTGCCATCAGCCCCCGACTAGCGGGGGAGCTCGAGCAGTACTTC,CAISPRLAGELEQYF
NA,TRBJ2-7,NA,TRBV5-6,TGTGCCAGCAGCCCGGACCTAGGTAGGGAGCAGTACTTC,CASSPDLGREQYF
TRBD2,TRBJ2-7,NA,TRBV20-1,TGCAGTGCTTACTTCTCCGGGGGGGCCATCTACGAGCAGTACTTC,CSAYFSGGAIYEQYF
NA,TRBJ2-5,NA,TRBV28,TGTGCCAGCGGGGACACCTACCAAGAGACCCAGTACTTC,CASGDTYQETQYF
NA,TRBJ1-2,many,TRBV18,TGTGCCAGCTCACCCGGGGGGGTGAACTATGGCTACACCTTC,CASSPGGVNYGYTF
TRBD2,TRBJ2-3,few,TRBV7-2,TGTGCCAGCAGCGCGTCTAGCGGGGGCGGGGAGTATTTT,CASSASSGGGEYF
TRBD1,TRBJ2-7,NA,TRBV12-3/TRBV12-4,TGTGCCAGCAGCCGTACCCGACAGGGGGCAAAGCAGTACTTC,CASSRTRQGAKQYF
NA,TRBJ2-3,NA,TRBV20-1,TGCAGTGCGAAGAGGGGGGGGCCGTTAGATACGCAGTATTTT,CSAKRGGPLDTQYF
NA,TRBJ1-1,NA,TRBV4-1,TGCGCCAGCAGCCAAGTGTGGGTAAACACTGAAGCTTTCTTT,CASSQVWVNTEAFF
NA,TRBJ2-7,few,TRBV3-1,TGTGCCAGCAGCCGGGTCGACGAGCAGTACTTC,CASSRVDEQYF
NA,TRBJ2-7,NA,TRBV28,TGTGCCAGCAGTTCCCCGGGCTACGAGCAGTACTTC,CASSSPGYEQYF
TRBD1,TRBJ2-6,NA,TRBV28,TGTGCCAGCAGAAGGACCCGGGACAGATCTTCTGGGGCCAACGTCCTGACTTTC,CASRRTRDRSSGANVLTF
TRBD2,TRBJ2-3,few,TRBV9,TGTGCCACCCGGACTAGCGGGGGGGATACGCAGTATTTT,CATRTSGGDTQYF
NA,TRBJ1-1,NA,TRBV21-1,TGTGCCAGCAGCAACCTGCAGACAGGGTGCACTGAAGCTTTCTTT,CASSNLQTGCTEAFF
TRBD2,TRBJ2-3,few,TRBV4-3,TGCGCCAGCAGCCTTGGACTAGCGGGGGTGGATACGCAGTATTTT,CASSLGLAGVDTQYF
NA,TRBJ1-1,many,TRBV6-6,TGTGCCAGCAGTTACGGGACGGTCTCTGAAGCTTTCTTT,CASSYGTVSEAFF
TRBD2,TRBJ2-5,few,TRBV12-3/TRBV12-4,TGTGCCAGCAGTAGTCTAGCGGGGGGGAATTACCAAGAGACCCAGTACTTC,CASSSLAGGNYQETQYF
TRBD1,TRBJ1-6,NA,TRBV7-6,TGTGCCAGCAGCTACGGACAGGATAATTCACCCCTCCACTTT,CASSYGQDNSPLHF
NA,TRBJ2-3,NA,TRBV24-1,TGTGCCACCAGTGATGCGAATGAGGTAGCAGATACGCAGTATTTT,CATSDANEVADTQYF
NA,TRBJ2-1,NA,TRBV11-2,TGTGCCAGCAGCTTAGTTCCTAGTCGGAAGGGCAATGAGCAGTTCTTC,CASSLVPSRKGNEQFF
NA,TRBJ1-4,NA,TRBV7-9,TGTGCCAGCAGCGACGGTCCGGCGGGCGAAAAACTGTTTTTT,CASSDGPAGEKLFF
NA,TRBJ2-7,many,TRBV27,TGTGCCAGCAGTTTATGGGCTAGCTCCAGCTCCTACGAGCAGTACTTC,CASSLWASSSSYEQYF
NA,TRBJ1-1,NA,TRBV3-1,TGTGCCAGCAGCCAAGGACAGGTTTTGGGAAGGGCTTTCTTT,CASSQGQVLGRAFF
NA,TRBJ1-6,NA,TRBV25-1,TGTGCCAGCAGTGAAGGGACCAGAGGCTATTCACCCCTCCACTTT,CASSEGTRGYSPLHF